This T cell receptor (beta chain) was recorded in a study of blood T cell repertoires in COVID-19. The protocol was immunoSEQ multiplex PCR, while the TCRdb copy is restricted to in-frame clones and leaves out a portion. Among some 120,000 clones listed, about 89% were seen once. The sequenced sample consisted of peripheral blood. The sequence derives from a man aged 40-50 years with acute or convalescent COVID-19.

The DNA of the CDR3 is TGTGCCAGCAGGGCTAGCGCAAACCGGGAGCAGTTCTTC. Amino acid sequence: CASRASANREQFF. The chain joins TRBV14 to TRBJ2-1; maybe TRBD2 (6 bases). V was clipped by 6 bases and J by 10 bases, with 16 bases between them. This CDR3 comprises 13 residues. CDR1 is SGHDN and CDR2 is FVKESK in the germline V gene.